This T cell receptor beta chain was recorded in a study of blood T cell repertoires in COVID-19. TCRdb's copy holds only in-frame clones and misses some; the assay was immunoSEQ multiplex PCR. Of 150,000 or so clones in the sample, 75% to 85% were seen once. The sample taken for sequencing was peripheral blood. The TCR comes from a human donor with acute or convalescent COVID-19. The donor label of this sample is uncertain.

The DNA of the CDR3 is TGTGCCAGCAGCCTTTCTATGAACACTGAAGCTTTCTTT. Its protein product is CASSLSMNTEAFF. The chain uses TRBV7-6 and TRBJ1-1; D remains unclear. CDR1 and CDR2 from the germline V gene are SGHVS and FNYEAQ. With 5 bases removed from V and 0 bases from J, the gap between germline ends came to 7 bases. The CDR3 has 13 amino acids.